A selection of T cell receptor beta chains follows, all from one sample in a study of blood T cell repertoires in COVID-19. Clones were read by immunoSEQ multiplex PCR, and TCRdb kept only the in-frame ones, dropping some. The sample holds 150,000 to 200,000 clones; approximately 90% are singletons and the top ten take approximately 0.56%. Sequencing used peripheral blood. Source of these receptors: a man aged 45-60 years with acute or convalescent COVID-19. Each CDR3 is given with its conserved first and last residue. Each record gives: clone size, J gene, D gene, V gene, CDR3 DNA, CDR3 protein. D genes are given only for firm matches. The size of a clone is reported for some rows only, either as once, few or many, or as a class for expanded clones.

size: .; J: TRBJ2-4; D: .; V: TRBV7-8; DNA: TGTGCCAGCAGCTCCGCTGGGGGAACGACAGGTGGGCAAGGCATTCAGTACTTC; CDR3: CASSSAGGTTGGQGIQYF
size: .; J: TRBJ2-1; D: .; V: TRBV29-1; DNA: .; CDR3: CSVADGTSIWPGFF
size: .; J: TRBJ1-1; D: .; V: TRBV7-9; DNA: TGTGCCAGCAGCTTAGAGGAGCGGGGTGGCACTGAAGCTTTCTTT; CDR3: CASSLEERGGTEAFF
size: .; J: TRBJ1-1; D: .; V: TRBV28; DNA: TGTGCCAGCAGACTCAGGGAGGAGGCTTTCTTT; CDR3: CASRLREEAFF
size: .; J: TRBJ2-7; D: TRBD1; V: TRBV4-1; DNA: TGCGCCAGCAGCCAAGATTGGGGACAGGGCTTTCTCGAGCAGTACTTC; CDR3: CASSQDWGQGFLEQYF
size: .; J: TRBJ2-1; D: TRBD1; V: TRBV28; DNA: TGTGCCAGCAGTTTCAGACAGGGAGTCAATGAGCAGTTCTTC; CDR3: CASSFRQGVNEQFF
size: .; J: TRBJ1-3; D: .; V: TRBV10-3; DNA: TGTGCCATCAGTGAGTCAGGGGATGGTGGAGACACCATATATTTT; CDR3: CAISESGDGGDTIYF
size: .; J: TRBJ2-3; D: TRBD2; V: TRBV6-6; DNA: TGTGCCAGCAGACGACAGTTGCAAGCGGGGGCCAACACAGATACGCAGTATTTT; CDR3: CASRRQLQAGANTDTQYF
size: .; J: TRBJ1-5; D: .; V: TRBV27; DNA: TGTGCCAGCAGTTCGCGTAATCGGGGCAATCAGCCCCAGCATTTT; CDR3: CASSSRNRGNQPQHF
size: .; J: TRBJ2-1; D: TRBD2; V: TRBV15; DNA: TGTGCCACCAGCAGAGATCGGAGCGGGAGGTTCGATGAGCAGTTCTTC; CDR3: CATSRDRSGRFDEQFF
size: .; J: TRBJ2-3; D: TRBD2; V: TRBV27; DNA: TGTGCCAGCAGTTTTTGGCCCAGAGAAGGGGCGGGAGCAGATACGCAGTATTTT; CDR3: CASSFWPREGAGADTQYF
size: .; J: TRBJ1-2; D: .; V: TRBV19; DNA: TGTGCCAGTAGTATGGAGACGGGTACCGGCGGCTACACCTTC; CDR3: CASSMETGTGGYTF
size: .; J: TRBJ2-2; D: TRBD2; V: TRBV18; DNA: TGTGCCAGCTCACCCCGACTAGCGGGGGGCCTGAACACCGGGGAGCTGTTTTTT; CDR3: CASSPRLAGGLNTGELFF
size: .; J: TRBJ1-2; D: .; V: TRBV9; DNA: TGTGCCAGCAGCGCAGTAGGGGGAGGCTACACCTTC; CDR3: CASSAVGGGYTF
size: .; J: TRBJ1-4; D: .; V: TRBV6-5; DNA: TGTGCCAGCAGTTACGAGGTGCCGCCGCGCGGAAAACTGTTTTTT; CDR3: CASSYEVPPRGKLFF
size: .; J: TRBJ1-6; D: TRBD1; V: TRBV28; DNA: TGTGCCAGCCTCACAGGGGGTAATTCACCCCTCCACTTT; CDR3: CASLTGGNSPLHF
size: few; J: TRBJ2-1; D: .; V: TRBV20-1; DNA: TGCAGTGGGCAGGGCAATGAGCAGTTCTTC; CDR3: CSGQGNEQFF
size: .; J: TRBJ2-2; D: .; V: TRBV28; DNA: TGTGCCAGCAGCCTGGCAGGGATCCTTACCGGGGAGCTGTTTTTT; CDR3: CASSLAGILTGELFF
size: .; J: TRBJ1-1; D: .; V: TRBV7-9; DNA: TGTGCCAGCTCAGGTTTCTCCATGAACACTGAAGCTTTCTTT; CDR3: CASSGFSMNTEAFF
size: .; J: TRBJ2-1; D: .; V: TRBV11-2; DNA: TGTGCCAGCAGCTCTACCCGGGGTAATAGTGAGCAGTTCTTC; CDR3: CASSSTRGNSEQFF